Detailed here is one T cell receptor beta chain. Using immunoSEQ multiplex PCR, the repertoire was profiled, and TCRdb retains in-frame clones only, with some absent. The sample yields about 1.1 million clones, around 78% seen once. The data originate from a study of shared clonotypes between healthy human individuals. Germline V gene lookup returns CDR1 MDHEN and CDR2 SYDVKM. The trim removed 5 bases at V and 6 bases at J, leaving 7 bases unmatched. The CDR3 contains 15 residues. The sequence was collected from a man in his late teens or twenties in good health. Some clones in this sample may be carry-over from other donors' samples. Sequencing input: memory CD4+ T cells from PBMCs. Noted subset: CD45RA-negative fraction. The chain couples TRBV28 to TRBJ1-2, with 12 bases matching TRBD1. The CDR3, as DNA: TGTGCCAGCAGTCCACTGGGGACAGGGGGCAATGGCTACACCTTC. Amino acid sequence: CASSPLGTGGNGYTF.